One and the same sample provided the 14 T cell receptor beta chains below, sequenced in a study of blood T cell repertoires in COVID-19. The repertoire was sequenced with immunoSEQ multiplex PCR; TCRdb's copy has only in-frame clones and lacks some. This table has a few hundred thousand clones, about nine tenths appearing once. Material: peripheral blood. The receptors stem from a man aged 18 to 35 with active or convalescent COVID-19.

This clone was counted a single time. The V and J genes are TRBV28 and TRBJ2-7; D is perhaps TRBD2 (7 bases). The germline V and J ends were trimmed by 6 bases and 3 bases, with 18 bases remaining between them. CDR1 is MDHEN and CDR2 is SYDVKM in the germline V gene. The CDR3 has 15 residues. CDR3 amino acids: CASSRGGVSSYEQYF. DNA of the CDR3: TGTGCCAGCAGCCGAGGGGGGGTGAGTAGCTACGAGCAGTACTTC.

CDR3 DNA sequence: TGTGCCAGCAGCTGGGCATCACGGACTAGGAGCTCCTACGAGCAGTACTTC. Its protein product is CASSWASRTRSSYEQYF. The V and J genes are TRBV7-8 and TRBJ2-7; 7 bases are a match to TRBD2. CDR3 size: 17 residues. The germline V gene encodes CDR1 SGHVS and CDR2 FQNEAQ. The V segment lost 4 bases and the J segment 0 bases; nucleotides outside the gene matches: 12. The variable domain in full, completed from reference TRBV7-8 and TRBJ2-7, reads GAGVSQSPRYKVAKRGQDVALRCDPISGHVSLFWYQQALGQGPEFLTYFQNEAQLDKSGLPSDRFFAERPEGSVSTLKIQRTQQEDSAVYLCASSWASRTRSSYEQYFGPGTRLTVT.

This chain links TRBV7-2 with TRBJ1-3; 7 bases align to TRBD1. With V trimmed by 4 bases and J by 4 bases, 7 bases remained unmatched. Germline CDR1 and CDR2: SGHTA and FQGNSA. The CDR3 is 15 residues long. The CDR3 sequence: CASSSQGGPGNTIYF. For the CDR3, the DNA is TGTGCCAGCAGCTCTCAGGGGGGTCCGGGAAACACCATATATTTT.

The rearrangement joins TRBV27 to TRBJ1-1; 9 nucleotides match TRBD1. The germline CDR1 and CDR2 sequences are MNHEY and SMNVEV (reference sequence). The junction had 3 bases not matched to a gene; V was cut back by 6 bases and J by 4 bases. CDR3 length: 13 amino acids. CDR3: CASRRTGVTEAFF. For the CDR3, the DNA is TGTGCCAGCAGACGGACAGGGGTCACTGAAGCTTTCTTT.

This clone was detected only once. The CDR3 region has the DNA TGTGCCAGCAGCTTTGGTGGTAACAGGGTTGCGAATACGCAGTATTTT. This codes for CASSFGGNRVANTQYF. The chain combines TRBV5-8 with TRBJ2-3; possibly TRBD1 for D (6 bases). The ends were cut back, 2 bases at V and 7 bases at J, with 20 bases in the middle. Germline-derived CDR1 and CDR2 are SGHTS and YDEGEE. This CDR3 is built from 16 residues.

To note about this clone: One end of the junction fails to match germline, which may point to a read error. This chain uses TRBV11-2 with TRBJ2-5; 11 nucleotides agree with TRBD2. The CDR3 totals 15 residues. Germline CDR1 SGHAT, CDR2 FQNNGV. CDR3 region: CASSLSLAGGLGVDF. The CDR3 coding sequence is TGTGCCAGCAGCTTAAGCCTAGCGGGGGGTTTGGGGGTGGACTTC.

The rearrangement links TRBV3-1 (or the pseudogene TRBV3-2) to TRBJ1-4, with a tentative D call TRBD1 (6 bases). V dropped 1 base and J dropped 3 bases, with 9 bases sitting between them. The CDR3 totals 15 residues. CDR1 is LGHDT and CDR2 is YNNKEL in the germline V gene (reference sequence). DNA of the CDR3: TGTGCCAGCAGCCAAGGACGGACAGCTAATGAAAAACTGTTTTTT. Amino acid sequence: CASSQGRTANEKLFF.

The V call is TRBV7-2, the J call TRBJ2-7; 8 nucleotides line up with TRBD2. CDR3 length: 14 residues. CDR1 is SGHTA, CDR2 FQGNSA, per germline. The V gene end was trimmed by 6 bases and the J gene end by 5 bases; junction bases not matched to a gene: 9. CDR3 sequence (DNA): TGTGCCAGCAGTTACGGGGGGGCACCCCACGAGCAGTACTTC. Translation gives CASSYGGAPHEQYF.

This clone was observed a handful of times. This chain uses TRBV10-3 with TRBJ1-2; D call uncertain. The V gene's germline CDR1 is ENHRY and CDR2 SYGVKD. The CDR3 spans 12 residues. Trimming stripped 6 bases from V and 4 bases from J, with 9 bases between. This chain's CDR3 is CAISETSYGYTF. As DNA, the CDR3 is TGTGCCATCAGCGAGACCAGCTATGGCTACACCTTC.

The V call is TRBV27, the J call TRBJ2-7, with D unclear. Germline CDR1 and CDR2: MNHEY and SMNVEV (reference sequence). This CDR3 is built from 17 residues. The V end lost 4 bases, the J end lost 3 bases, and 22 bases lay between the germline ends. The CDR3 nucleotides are TGTGCCAGCAGTTCCACACCCCCCGGCAGGATATACTACGAGCAGTACTTC. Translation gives CASSSTPPGRIYYEQYF.

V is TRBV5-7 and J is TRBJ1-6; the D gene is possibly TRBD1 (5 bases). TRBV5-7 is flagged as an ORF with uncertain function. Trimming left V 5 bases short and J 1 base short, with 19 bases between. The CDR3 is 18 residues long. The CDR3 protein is CASRCASGGGSYNSPLHF. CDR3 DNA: TGTGCCAGCAGGTGCGCTTCGGGGGGAGGATCCTATAATTCACCCCTCCACTTT.

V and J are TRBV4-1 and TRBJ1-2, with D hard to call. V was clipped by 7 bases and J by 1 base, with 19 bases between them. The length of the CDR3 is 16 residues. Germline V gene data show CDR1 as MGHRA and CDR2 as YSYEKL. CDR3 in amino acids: CASTPWGRRDNYGYTF. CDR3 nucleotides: TGCGCCAGCACACCTTGGGGTCGGAGGGATAACTATGGCTACACCTTC.

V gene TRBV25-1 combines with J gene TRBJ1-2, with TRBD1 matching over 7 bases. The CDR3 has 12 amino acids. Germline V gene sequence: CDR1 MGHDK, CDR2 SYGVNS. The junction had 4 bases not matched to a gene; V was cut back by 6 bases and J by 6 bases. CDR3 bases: TGTGCCAGCAGGACAGGGAGGCATGGCTACACCTTC. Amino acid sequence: CASRTGRHGYTF.

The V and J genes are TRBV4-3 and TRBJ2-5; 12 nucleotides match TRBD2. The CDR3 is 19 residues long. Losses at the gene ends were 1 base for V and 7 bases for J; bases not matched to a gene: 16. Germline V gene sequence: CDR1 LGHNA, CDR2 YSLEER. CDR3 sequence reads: CASSQVRATSGGNLGTQYF. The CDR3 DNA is TGCGCCAGCAGCCAAGTAAGGGCGACTAGCGGGGGTAACCTAGGGACCCAGTACTTC.